Shown below are 27 T cell receptor beta chains from a single sample sequenced in a study of T cell changes during pregnancy in multiple sclerosis. TCRdb keeps only in-frame clones here, not all; method: immunoSEQ multiplex PCR. The data hold about 30,000 clones, with 90% observed a single time. The source was CD8+ T cells from peripheral blood mononuclear cells, collected in the second trimester of pregnancy. These receptors originate from a female donor with multiple sclerosis, enrolled in a pregnancy study.

The chain has TRBV29-1 and TRBJ1-1; 8 bases match TRBD1. The V gene's germline CDR1 is SQVTM and CDR2 ANQGSEA. The CDR3 loop spans 12 amino acids. V lost 6 bases to trimming and J lost 7 bases; unmatched junction nucleotides: 7. CDR3 DNA: TGCAGCGTCCTTCAGGGGGCCAGTGAAGCTTTCTTT. Amino acid sequence: CSVLQGASEAFF. Complete variable domain (other parts from reference TRBV29-1 and TRBJ1-1): SAVISQKPSRDICQRGTSLTIQCQVDSQVTMMFWYRQQPGQSLTLIATANQGSEATYESGFVIDKFPISRPNLTFSTLTVSNMSPEDSSIYLCSVLQGASEAFFGQGTRLTVV.

This rearrangement joins TRBV19 to TRBJ2-7, with 10 bases matching TRBD1. Germline V lookup: CDR1 LNHDA, CDR2 SQIVND (reference sequence). J lost 2 bases, V lost 10 bases, and 8 bases had no gene match. The length of the CDR3 is 14 residues. The CDR3 loop reads CATGAGTGAYEQYF. DNA for the CDR3: TGTGCCACCGGGGCCGGGACAGGGGCCTACGAGCAGTACTTC.

This chain uses TRBV4-2 with TRBJ2-2; 10 nucleotides align to TRBD1. The junction had 7 bases not matched to a gene; V was cut back by 2 bases and J by 7 bases. The CDR3 contains 16 residues. Germline loops: CDR1 LGHNA, CDR2 YNFKEQ. The CDR3, as DNA: TGTGCCAGCAGCCAAAAACCGGGACAGGGGAGCGGGGAGCTGTTTTTT. Translating gives CASSQKPGQGSGELFF.

The rearrangement uses TRBV7-8 and TRBJ2-3; the D gene is possibly TRBD2 (6 bases). This CDR3 contains 15 residues. With 5 bases removed from V and 0 bases from J, the gap between germline ends came to 12 bases. CDR1 is SGHVS and CDR2 is FQNEAQ in the germline V gene. The CDR3 DNA reads TGTGCCAGCAGCGCAATTAGCGGTAGCACAGATACGCAGTATTTT. It translates to CASSAISGSTDTQYF.

Regarding this clone: One end of the junction fails to match germline, which may point to a read error. The chain employs TRBV5-1 and TRBJ1-1; no reliable D call. This CDR3 has 13 residues. CDR1 is SGHRS, CDR2 YFSETQ, per germline. The CDR3 spells CASSLGGNAEAFF. CDR3 DNA: TGCGCCAGCAGCTTGGGCGGGAACGCTGAAGCTTTCTTT.

The V call is TRBV14, the J call TRBJ2-5; 12 bases are shared with TRBD2. Per the germline V gene, CDR1 is SGHDN and CDR2 is FVKESK. With V trimmed by 2 bases and J by 4 bases, 8 bases remained unmatched. The CDR3 is 17 residues long. The CDR3 region has the DNA TGTGCCAGCAGCCAAAACCGACTAGCGGGAGTGGCAGAGACCCAGTACTTC. This gives the protein CASSQNRLAGVAETQYF.

The chain couples TRBV4-1 to TRBJ2-3; tentatively, D is TRBD1 (6 bases). V dropped 4 bases and J dropped 0 bases, with 14 bases sitting between them. CDR1 and CDR2 (germline): MGHRA, YSYEKL. The CDR3 covers 16 residues. CDR3 in DNA: TGCGCCAGCAGCCCGTCAGGGGTTACTAGCACAGATACGCAGTATTTT. Translation: CASSPSGVTSTDTQYF.

A few counts support this clone. The rearrangement links TRBV5-4 to TRBJ2-7, with 9 bases fitting TRBD1. Trimming at V came to 2 bases and at J to 3 bases, leaving 9 bases not matched to a gene. Germline values: CDR1 SGHNT, CDR2 YYREEE (reference sequence). This CDR3 has 16 amino acids. CDR3 amino acids: CASSFGTGSRHYEQYF. As DNA, the CDR3 is TGTGCCAGCAGCTTCGGGACAGGGTCGCGGCACTACGAGCAGTACTTC.

The CDR3 bases are TGTGCCAGCAGCAGGACTAGCGGGATATCCTACAATGAGCAGTTCTTC. Residues: CASSRTSGISYNEQFF. The chain joins TRBV2 to TRBJ2-1, with TRBD2 identical over 12 bases. With 6 bases clipped from V and 1 base from J, the junction kept 4 bases outside the gene matches. This CDR3 spans 16 amino acids. Germline CDR1 and CDR2: SNHLY and FYNNEI.

The V gene is TRBV27, the J gene TRBJ1-1, with D unclear. This CDR3 contains 15 residues. With 2 bases removed from V and 2 bases from J, the gap between germline ends came to 12 bases. Germline values: CDR1 MNHEY, CDR2 SMNVEV (reference sequence). CDR3 residues: CASSLLAFINTEAFF. CDR3 in DNA: TGTGCCAGCAGTTTACTAGCGTTTATCAACACTGAAGCTTTCTTT.

CDR3 DNA sequence: TGCGCCAGCAGTGAGGGAGACAGGGGGCCCAAAATACCCTACGAGCAGTACTTC. Protein sequence: CASSEGDRGPKIPYEQYF. This chain joins TRBV10-1 and TRBJ2-7, with 10 nucleotides matching TRBD1. The CDR3 sequence is 18 residues long. Germline V lookup: CDR1 WNHNN, CDR2 SYGVQD (reference sequence). V lost 2 bases and J lost 2; bases outside the gene matches: 12.

The table lists this clone with a count of one. The rearrangement joins TRBV13 to TRBJ1-1; a possible D gene is TRBD1 (5 bases). Germline V gene data show CDR1 as PRHDT and CDR2 as FYEKMQ (reference sequence). The CDR3 length is 16 residues. V gave up 1 base and J gave up 1 base, with 13 bases separating them. The CDR3 is CASSLEGFGQNTEAFF. Written as DNA, the CDR3 is TGTGCCAGCAGCTTAGAGGGATTCGGACAGAACACTGAAGCTTTCTTT.

The rearrangement links TRBV7-2 to TRBJ2-3; 7 bases map to TRBD2. Germline loops: CDR1 SGHTA, CDR2 FQGNSA. The CDR3 is 17 residues long. After removal of 5 bases from V and 2 bases from J, the junction contained 13 bases not matched to a gene. As DNA, the CDR3 is TGTGCCAGCAGCCCGTACGCCGCTAGCGGAGTCACAGATACGCAGTATTTT. Translated, it gives CASSPYAASGVTDTQYF.

The rearrangement links TRBV5-6 to TRBJ1-5, with TRBD1 matching over 9 bases. The CDR3 spans 15 residues. The V segment lost 4 bases and the J segment 5 bases; nucleotides outside the gene matches: 7. The V gene's germline CDR1 is SGHDT and CDR2 YYEEEE. The CDR3 spells CASSLGQGPYQPQHF. The CDR3 DNA reads as TGTGCCAGCAGCCTCGGACAGGGGCCTTATCAGCCCCAGCATTTT.

This clone has just a few counts. V gene TRBV6-1 combines with J gene TRBJ2-3; TRBD2 matches 12 bases. Germline lookup yields CDR1 MNHNS and CDR2 SASEGT. This CDR3 contains 15 residues. V lost 7 bases and J lost 4; bases outside the gene matches: 6. CDR3 sequence: CASIQGLAGADTQYF. CDR3 coding DNA: TGTGCCAGCATCCAGGGACTAGCGGGTGCAGATACGCAGTATTTT.

J is TRBJ1-1 and V is TRBV27, with TRBD1 matching over 7 bases. The trim removed 2 bases at V and 6 bases at J, leaving 3 bases unmatched. The CDR3 has 13 residues. Germline V gene lookup returns CDR1 MNHEY and CDR2 SMNVEV (reference sequence). Here the CDR3 DNA reads TGTGCCAGCAGTTTAGGTGGGACAGCTGAAGCTTTCTTT. This translates into CASSLGGTAEAFF.

The rearrangement joins TRBV5-1 to TRBJ1-1; 8 bases align to TRBD1. CDR1 SGHRS and CDR2 YFSETQ come from the germline V gene. Losses at the gene ends were 4 bases for V and 3 bases for J; bases not matched to a gene: 8. The CDR3 loop spans 15 amino acids. CDR3 DNA: TGCGCCAGCAGCCCTGGACAGGGTTCGGACACTGAAGCTTTCTTT. Translation: CASSPGQGSDTEAFF.

The V and J genes are TRBV5-1 and TRBJ2-3, with a tentative D call TRBD1 (5 bases). V was pared by 0 bases and J by 5 bases, with 10 bases between. The CDR3 is made up of 14 amino acids. Germline V CDR1 and CDR2: SGHRS, YFSETQ. CDR3 sequence: CASSLGQGIDTQYF. Written as DNA, the CDR3 is TGCGCCAGCAGCTTGGGGCAGGGAATAGATACGCAGTATTTT.

The rearrangement links TRBV5-8 to TRBJ2-5; no firm D call. In germline, CDR1 is SGHTS, CDR2 YDEGEE. V was pared by 0 bases and J by 2 bases, with 8 bases between. The CDR3 contains 14 residues. DNA of the CDR3: TGTGCCAGCAGCTTGGTAGCTCCACAAGAGACCCAGTACTTC. This gives the protein CASSLVAPQETQYF.

The chain recombines TRBV6-1 with TRBJ1-2, with a possible D match to TRBD1 (5 bases). CDR1 MNHNS and CDR2 SASEGT come from the germline V gene. This CDR3 spans 13 amino acids. The V end was cut by 4 bases, the J end by 8 bases, with 14 bases between. CDR3 in DNA: TGTGCCAGCAGTGCTCGGGACCGGGAGGGCTACACCTTC. It translates to CASSARDREGYTF.

The DNA for the CDR3 is TGTGCCAGCAGCTTTGGGACTAGCAGTAACCAAGAGACCCAGTACTTC. It specifies CASSFGTSSNQETQYF. This chain uses TRBV7-9 with TRBJ2-5, with 9 nucleotides matching TRBD2. From germline, CDR1 is SEHNR and CDR2 FQNEAQ (reference sequence). The CDR3 runs 16 residues. J gave up 0 bases and V 3 bases, and 5 bases lay outside the gene matches.

This chain uses TRBV6-6 with TRBJ1-2, with D perhaps TRBD1 (6 bases). Germline V gene sequence: CDR1 MNHNY, CDR2 SVGAGI (reference sequence). The CDR3 sequence is 15 residues long. Trimming took off 2 bases at V and 4 bases at J, with 14 bases between the two ends. As DNA, the CDR3 is TGTGCCAGCAGTTACGAGGGGGTCGAAGGCTATGGCTACACCTTC. Protein product: CASSYEGVEGYGYTF.

The V call is TRBV4-3, the J call TRBJ2-1; TRBD2 matches 11 bases. V was clipped by 4 bases and J by 4 bases; unmatched bases: 3. The V gene's germline CDR1 is LGHNA and CDR2 YSLEER. The CDR3 spans 15 residues. The CDR3 DNA reads as TGCGCCAGCAGCCGAACTAGCGGGGGATACAATGAGCAGTTCTTC. This sequence encodes CASSRTSGGYNEQFF.

The V call is TRBV27, the J call TRBJ2-1, with TRBD2 as a possible D gene (5 bases). In germline, CDR1 is MNHEY, CDR2 SMNVEV (reference sequence). V was shortened by 5 bases and J by 0 bases, with 11 bases between the two germline ends. This CDR3 has 15 amino acids. CDR3 sequence reads: CASSTPGSSYNEQFF. DNA of the CDR3: TGTGCCAGCAGTACTCCGGGATCCTCCTACAATGAGCAGTTCTTC.

The CDR3, as DNA: TGTGCCAGCAGCCCCGGGACTAGCGGATCCTACGAGCAGTACTTC. Its protein is CASSPGTSGSYEQYF. The chain links TRBV27 to TRBJ2-7; TRBD2 matches 11 bases. Germline loops: CDR1 MNHEY, CDR2 SMNVEV (reference sequence). The CDR3 runs 15 residues. Unmatched junction bases numbered 5, after V lost 6 bases and J lost 1 base.

The chain recombines TRBV23-1 with TRBJ2-7, with TRBD1 identical over 8 bases. TRBV23-1 is given ORF status, its function remaining uncertain. The J segment lost 0 bases and the V segment lost 0 bases, leaving 4 bases of the junction unmatched. The CDR3 totals 16 residues. CDR3 protein: CASSQSGQASSYEQYF. CDR3 sequence (DNA): TGCGCCAGCAGTCAATCGGGACAGGCGAGCTCCTACGAGCAGTACTTC.

The chain links TRBV6-5 to TRBJ2-1; D possibly corresponds to TRBD2 (6 bases). CDR1 is MNHEY, CDR2 SVGAGI, per germline. Trimming stripped 0 bases from V and 4 bases from J, with 10 bases between. This CDR3 is built from 15 residues. DNA of the CDR3: TGTGCCAGCAGTTACTCGAGCGGGCCGTACAATGAGCAGTTCTTC. Its protein product is CASSYSSGPYNEQFF.